A selection of T cell receptor beta chains follows, all from one sample in a study of identical twins. TCRdb fed the 5' RACE reads into MiXCR, producing one record per CDR3 protein. The sample has some 97,000 distinct CDR3 sequences, roughly 6% seen once. Sequenced material: memory T cells sorted from blood. Receptors originate from a woman between 50 and 59 years old in good health. Each CDR3 is given with its conserved first and last residue. The D gene is left open where the match is weak. Clone size is stated in some rows and not others, as once, few, many or a class when expanded.

v_call	d_call	clone_size	j_call	cdr3_nt	cdr3_aa
TRBV3-1	-	many	TRBJ2-5	TGTGCCAGCAGCCAAGACCCCCGGGTCGGGGCCCAGTACTTC	CASSQDPRVGAQYF
TRBV30	-	many	TRBJ2-2	TGTGCCTGGAGACAGGGGAACACCGGGGAGCTGTTTTTT	CAWRQGNTGELFF
TRBV6-2/TRBV6-3	-	many	TRBJ2-3	TGTGCCAGCATGGTACGGGGCACAGATACGCAGTATTTT	CASMVRGTDTQYF
TRBV7-3	-	few	TRBJ2-6	TGTGCCAGCAGCTTATCCCATGGGGCCAACGTCCTGACTTTC	CASSLSHGANVLTF
TRBV12-3/TRBV12-4	-	many	TRBJ2-1	TGTGCCAGCAGTTTCTGGGGGACCCTGGGTGAGCAGTTCTTC	CASSFWGTLGEQFF
TRBV27	TRBD2	many	TRBJ2-1	TGTGCCAGCAATTCTTACTTTCGGGGGGGCTCCTACAATGAGCAGTTCTTC	CASNSYFRGGSYNEQFF
TRBV6-5	-	many	TRBJ1-1	TGTGCCAGCAGGACCGCCGGGGCTGGAGCTTTCTTT	CASRTAGAGAFF
TRBV20-1	TRBD2	many	TRBJ2-7	TGCAGTGCTAGACGCGGGACTAGCGGGAGTTTTGGGGAGCAGTACTTC	CSARRGTSGSFGEQYF
TRBV27	-	-	TRBJ2-4	TGTGCCAGCAGGACCAAATACATTCAGTACTTC	CASRTKYIQYF
TRBV11-2	-	few	TRBJ2-3	TGTGCCAGCAGCCCCGCGACTAGGGATACGCAGTATTTT	CASSPATRDTQYF
TRBV20-1	TRBD2	many	TRBJ2-3	TGCAGTGCTAGAGACCTAGCGGGAGCCCCCAATACGCAGTATTTT	CSARDLAGAPNTQYF
TRBV3-1	TRBD2	few	TRBJ2-1	TGTGCCAGCAGCCAAGCTAGCGGGAACTCCTACAATGAGCAGTTCTTC	CASSQASGNSYNEQFF
TRBV7-8	TRBD1	many	TRBJ2-2	TGTGCCAGCAGCTTACCCCAGGGGGCGTCAACCGGGGAGCTGTTTTTT	CASSLPQGASTGELFF
TRBV5-1	TRBD2	many	TRBJ2-1	TGCGCCAGCAGCTTGGCCAGAGAAGCGGGGAACTCCTACAATGAGCAGTTCTTC	CASSLAREAGNSYNEQFF
TRBV20-1	TRBD2	-	TRBJ2-5	TGCAGTGCCAGGGGACTAGCGTCGGACCAGCAACTTCAAGAGACCCAGTACTTC	CSARGLASDQQLQETQYF
TRBV30	TRBD1	few	TRBJ2-7	TGTGCCTGGAGTGGTCGCCGGGACAGGGTTTCCTACGAGCAGTACTTC	CAWSGRRDRVSYEQYF
TRBV5-5	TRBD2	many	TRBJ2-2	TGTGCCAGCAGCAGGGGACTAGCGGAGGCGAACACCGGGGAGCTGTTTTTT	CASSRGLAEANTGELFF
TRBV11-2	-	many	TRBJ2-7	TGTGCCAGCAGCTTCGGCAGCCGTTACGAGCAGTACTTC	CASSFGSRYEQYF
TRBV7-2	-	many	TRBJ1-5	TGTGCCAGCAGCCCCCCTAGTGACAATCAGCCCCAGCATTTT	CASSPPSDNQPQHF
TRBV12-3/TRBV12-4	-	many	TRBJ2-7	TGTGCCAGCAGCAGCTCGGACACCTACGAGCAGTACTTC	CASSSSDTYEQYF
TRBV7-2	-	many	TRBJ2-6	TGTGCCAGCAGCTTAGTTCTTCCGGTCCTGACTTTC	CASSLVLPVLTF
TRBV12-3/TRBV12-4	TRBD1	-	TRBJ2-6	TGTGCCAGTAGACAGGGCTCTGATTCTGGGGCCAACGTCCTGACTTTC	CASRQGSDSGANVLTF
TRBV6-1	-	few	TRBJ1-2	TGTGCCAGCAGTGAAGGAAAGTGGACACCCTATGGCTACACCTTC	CASSEGKWTPYGYTF
TRBV7-2	-	many	TRBJ2-5	TGTGCCAGCAGCTTAAGGGATCAAGAGACCCAGTACTTC	CASSLRDQETQYF
TRBV5-1	-	many	TRBJ2-5	TGCGCCAGCAGCTTGGAGGGAGTATCCCAGTACTTC	CASSLEGVSQYF
TRBV5-5	-	many	TRBJ2-2	TGTGCCAGCAGTTGGGATTTCGACACCGGGGAGCTGTTTTTT	CASSWDFDTGELFF
TRBV24-1	-	many	TRBJ2-3	TGTGCCACCAGTGATTCTAGCGCCTCTCTCACAGATACGCAGTATTTT	CATSDSSASLTDTQYF
TRBV12-3/TRBV12-4	TRBD2	many	TRBJ2-7	TGTGCCAGCAGCCCGACTAGCGGTTCCTACGAGCAGTACTTC	CASSPTSGSYEQYF
TRBV7-2	-	many	TRBJ1-1	TGTGCCAGCAGCTTAAGGGGCTGGGACACTGAAGCTTTCTTT	CASSLRGWDTEAFF
TRBV12-3/TRBV12-4	TRBD2	few	TRBJ2-1	TGTGCCAGCAGCGGGACTAGCGGGACGAGGGTCTTC	CASSGTSGTRVF
TRBV6-1	-	-	TRBJ2-1	TGTGCCAGCAGTGACGGGGCGAAGTACAATGAGCAGTTCTTC	CASSDGAKYNEQFF
TRBV5-1	-	few	TRBJ2-1	TGCGCCAGCTTGGGGACTCGTAATGAGCAGTTCTTC	CASLGTRNEQFF
TRBV27	TRBD1	few	TRBJ1-1	TGTGCCAGCAGTTTATCGAACCGGGGCAGGGGGCGCATCACTGAAGCTTTCTTT	CASSLSNRGRGRITEAFF
TRBV6-4	-	many	TRBJ2-2	TGTGCCAGCAGTGACCATATCGGGGAGCTGTTTTTT	CASSDHIGELFF
TRBV3-1	TRBD1	-	TRBJ1-2	TGTGCCAGCAGCCAAAGACAGGGAGGCTACACCTTC	CASSQRQGGYTF
TRBV20-1	-	many	TRBJ2-5	TGCAGTGCTCCTGTCGGATACCAAGAGACCCAGTACTTC	CSAPVGYQETQYF
TRBV10-3	-	many	TRBJ2-1	TGTGCCATCAGGGAGGAAAGCTCCTACAATGAGCAGTTCTTC	CAIREESSYNEQFF
TRBV29-1	-	many	TRBJ1-1	TGCAGCGTTGAACTTACAGGGACAATTGAAGCTTTCTTT	CSVELTGTIEAFF
TRBV29-1	TRBD1	many	TRBJ2-2	TGCAGCGTTGCGGTTGCAGGGGGTTGGGCCGGGGAGCTGTTTTTT	CSVAVAGGWAGELFF
TRBV24-1	-	many	TRBJ2-3	TGTGCCACCAGTGATTCCCTCACAGGGCCTAGCACAGATACGCAGTATTTT	CATSDSLTGPSTDTQYF
TRBV20-1	-	-	TRBJ2-5	TGCAGTGCTGAGGGGTTTGGACAGCAAGAGACCCAGTACTTC	CSAEGFGQQETQYF
TRBV10-3	-	many	TRBJ2-3	TGTGCCATCGGGGGGAATACAGATACGCAGTATTTT	CAIGGNTDTQYF